The 32 T cell receptor beta chains below come from one sample, sequenced in a study of cytomegalovirus exposure and HLA in healthy donors. Clones were sequenced by immunoSEQ multiplex PCR, and TCRdb holds only the in-frame ones, with some missing. The table lists 140,000 or so clones, 89% of them singletons. Sequencing was carried out using PBMCs. The source of these receptors is a young woman in good health and CMV-seropositive.

The chain recombines TRBV9 with TRBJ1-6; maybe TRBD1 (6 bases). CDR3 size: 15 residues. In germline, CDR1 is SGDLS, CDR2 YYNGEE. Trimming took off 3 bases at V and 7 bases at J, with 14 bases between the two ends. The CDR3 DNA sequence: TGTGCCAGCAGCGAGGGGGTACTTCCGAATTCACCCCTCCACTTT. Amino acids: CASSEGVLPNSPLHF.

A remark on this clone: This CDR3 is also generated by other DNA sequences in the sample. The chain uses TRBV5-5 and TRBJ1-5; D might be TRBD1 (5 bases). Germline V gene data show CDR1 as SGHKS and CDR2 as YYEKEE (reference sequence). The CDR3 has 15 amino acids. V gave up 5 bases and J gave up 2 bases, with 14 bases separating them. CDR3 DNA sequence: TGTGCCAGCAGTCTTGCGGGGGTAGGCAATCAGCCCCAGCATTTT. This translates into CASSLAGVGNQPQHF.

The chain joins TRBV6-1 to TRBJ1-3; the D gene is possibly TRBD1 (5 bases). The ends were cut back, 2 bases at V and 0 bases at J, with 8 bases in the middle. Germline CDR1 and CDR2: MNHNS and SASEGT. This CDR3 has 15 residues. CDR3 in amino acids: CASSESTGSGNTIYF. The CDR3, as DNA: TGTGCCAGCAGTGAATCCACAGGCTCTGGAAACACCATATATTTT.

This clone was seen a single time. V is TRBV7-2 and J is TRBJ2-6; no reliable D call. V lost 1 base to trimming and J lost 0 bases, with 7 bases between them. CDR1 SGHTA and CDR2 FQGNSA come from the germline V gene. This CDR3 region has 16 residues. The CDR3, as DNA: TGTGCCAGCAGCTTAGGCAGAAGCTCTGGGGCCAACGTCCTGACTTTC. It translates to CASSLGRSSGANVLTF.

This clone was seen only once. The J gene is TRBJ2-1, the V gene TRBV4-1; tentative D call: TRBD2 (5 bases). The CDR3 totals 15 residues. V was shortened by 3 bases and J by 0 bases, with 9 bases between the two germline ends. CDR1 and CDR2 from the germline V gene are MGHRA and YSYEKL. This chain's CDR3 is CASSQTGTSYNEQFF. DNA of the CDR3: TGCGCCAGCAGCCAGACGGGAACCTCCTACAATGAGCAGTTCTTC.

The V call is TRBV7-2, the J call TRBJ2-5; 7 positions match TRBD2. The CDR3 sequence is 16 residues long. Trimming took 4 bases from V and 4 from J; bases not matched to a gene: 12. The germline gives CDR1 SGHTA, CDR2 FQGNSA. As DNA, the CDR3 is TGTGCCAGCAGCTCGCGGGCTAGCGGAGGGAGAGAGACCCAGTACTTC. This translates into CASSSRASGGRETQYF.

V is TRBV27 and J is TRBJ2-7; possibly TRBD2 for D (5 bases). The germline gives CDR1 MNHEY, CDR2 SMNVEV (reference sequence). The CDR3 consists of 14 residues. V lost 2 bases, J lost 2 bases, and 10 bases lay in between. CDR3 coding DNA: TGTGCCAGCAGTTTAGGCCGGGGAACCTACGAGCAGTACTTC. It yields the protein CASSLGRGTYEQYF.

The CDR3 protein is CAISESKVLNSPLHF. CDR3 nucleotide sequence: TGTGCCATCAGTGAGTCTAAGGTACTAAATTCACCCCTCCACTTT. The chain recombines TRBV10-3 with TRBJ1-6; no definite D call. Between the trimmed V and J ends, which lost 0 bases and 7 bases, there was a span of 10 bases. This CDR3 region has 15 residues. Germline CDR1 is ENHRY and CDR2 is SYGVKD.

The chain carries TRBV2 and TRBJ2-1; D possibly corresponds to TRBD2 (6 bases). The CDR3 length is 13 residues. Germline V lookup: CDR1 SNHLY, CDR2 FYNNEI. CDR3 amino acids: CALGGATYNEQFF. DNA for the CDR3: TGTGCACTCGGAGGGGCTACCTACAATGAGCAGTTCTTC.

This clone has just a few counts. The chain has TRBV29-1 and TRBJ1-2; 9 bases fit TRBD1. The J segment lost 5 bases and the V segment lost 6 bases, leaving 7 bases of the junction unmatched. Germline V CDR1 and CDR2: SQVTM, ANQGSEA. There are 13 residues in the CDR3. The CDR3 nucleotides are TGCAGCGTACCATCCGGGACAGGGTATGGCTACACCTTC. It codes for CSVPSGTGYGYTF. The variable domain in full, with the rest retrieved from reference TRBV29-1 and TRBJ1-2, is SAVISQKPSRDICQRGTSLTIQCQVDSQVTMMFWYRQQPGQSLTLIATANQGSEATYESGFVIDKFPISRPNLTFSTLTVSNMSPEDSSIYLCSVPSGTGYGYTFGSGTRLTVV.

The rearrangement joins TRBV30 to TRBJ2-2, with D tentatively TRBD1 (5 bases). With 4 bases removed from V and 2 bases from J, the gap between germline ends came to 8 bases. The CDR3 runs 13 residues. Germline V lookup: CDR1 GTSNPN, CDR2 SVGIG (reference sequence). CDR3 sequence reads: CAWIQVNTGELFF. CDR3 coding DNA: TGTGCCTGGATACAGGTTAACACCGGGGAGCTGTTTTTT.

The chain couples TRBV6-1 to TRBJ1-5; the D gene is possibly TRBD1 (5 bases). The CDR3 is 15 residues long. CDR1 is MNHNS and CDR2 is SASEGT in the germline V gene. With 2 bases removed from V and 4 bases from J, the gap between germline ends came to 12 bases. This CDR3 reads CASSERGASNQPQHF. CDR3 DNA: TGTGCCAGCAGTGAACGCGGGGCGTCAAATCAGCCCCAGCATTTT.

The chain employs TRBV18 and TRBJ1-3; D not certain. CDR3 length: 16 amino acids. Germline values: CDR1 KGHSH, CDR2 LQKENI. The V end lost 1 base, the J end lost 0 bases, and 10 bases lay between the germline ends. The CDR3 here is CASSPQSLSSGNTIYF. In nucleotides, the CDR3 is TGTGCCAGCTCACCACAGAGTCTCTCCTCTGGAAACACCATATATTTT. Full variable domain (rest looked up from reference TRBV18 and TRBJ1-3): NAGVMQNPRHLVRRRGQEARLRCSPMKGHSHVYWYRQLPEEGLKFMVYLQKENIIDESGMPKERFSAEFPKEGPSILRIQQVVRGDSAAYFCASSPQSLSSGNTIYFGEGSWLTVV.

The gene calls are TRBV27 and TRBJ2-3; 9 positions agree with TRBD1. Per the germline V gene, CDR1 is MNHEY and CDR2 is SMNVEV (reference sequence). After removal of 4 bases from V and 1 base from J, the junction contained 9 bases not matched to a gene. There are 17 residues in the CDR3. The CDR3 nucleotides are TGTGCCAGCAGTTCCAAGTTACGGACAGGGGGCACAGATACGCAGTATTTT. Its translation: CASSSKLRTGGTDTQYF.

The chain recombines TRBV2 with TRBJ1-4; D may be TRBD1 (6 bases). Germline V lookup: CDR1 SNHLY, CDR2 FYNNEI. Trimming left V 1 base short and J 8 bases short, with 14 bases between. There are 15 residues in the CDR3. The CDR3 loop is CASSEVGGALEKLFF. The CDR3 nucleotides are TGTGCCAGCAGTGAAGTAGGGGGGGCTCTCGAAAAACTGTTTTTT.

The chain combines TRBV19 with TRBJ1-5, with 7 bases aligning to TRBD1. CDR1 and CDR2 (germline): LNHDA, SQIVND (reference sequence). The ends lost 5 bases at V and 7 bases at J; junction bases unmatched: 8. The CDR3 runs 14 residues. CDR3 in amino acids: CASSPTRGNQPQHF. The CDR3 region has the DNA TGTGCCAGTAGTCCTACCAGGGGGAACCAGCCCCAGCATTTT.

On this clone itself: This same CDR3 is encoded by further DNA sequences in the sample. The J gene is TRBJ2-7, the V gene TRBV7-9; D possibly corresponds to TRBD1 (5 bases). Germline-derived CDR1 and CDR2 are SEHNR and FQNEAQ (reference sequence). This CDR3 spans 13 amino acids. Trimming left V 6 bases short and J 1 base short, with 10 bases between. Here the CDR3 reads CASSPDSSYEQYF. The CDR3 DNA sequence: TGTGCCAGCAGTCCTGACAGTTCCTACGAGCAGTACTTC.

J is TRBJ2-7 and V is TRBV15; possibly TRBD1 for D (6 bases). Germline V gene lookup returns CDR1 LNHNV and CDR2 YYDKDF (reference sequence). CDR3 length equals 16 residues. V lost 0 bases to trimming and J lost 2 bases, with 14 bases between them. The CDR3 DNA sequence: TGTGCCACCAGCAGAGAAAGTCCGGACAGCACCTACGAGCAGTACTTC. It encodes CATSRESPDSTYEQYF.

This clone turned up a few times. V and J are TRBV7-9 and TRBJ1-3, with 8 bases aligning to TRBD1. The CDR3 spans 15 residues. Losses at the gene ends were 7 bases for V and 4 bases for J; bases not matched to a gene: 9. In germline, CDR1 is SEHNR, CDR2 FQNEAQ (reference sequence). CDR3 region: CASMDRDPRGNTIYF. For the CDR3, the DNA is TGTGCCAGCATGGACAGGGACCCGAGGGGAAACACCATATATTTT.

The rearrangement joins TRBV28 to TRBJ1-5, with a tentative D call TRBD1 (5 bases). Germline V gene sequence: CDR1 MDHEN, CDR2 SYDVKM. The CDR3 runs to 13 residues. V was trimmed by 4 bases and J by 7 bases, leaving 11 bases between them. CDR3 in DNA: TGTGCCAGCAGTTGGGGGGGGAACCAGCCCCAGCATTTT. It codes for CASSWGGNQPQHF.

This chain links TRBV28 with TRBJ1-1, with 9 nucleotides matching TRBD1. The germline gives CDR1 MDHEN, CDR2 SYDVKM. This CDR3 has 13 residues. V was clipped by 5 bases and J by 4 bases; unmatched bases: 2. CDR3 in DNA: TGTGCCAGCAGTCTGACAGGGGGCACTGAAGCTTTCTTT. It is translated as CASSLTGGTEAFF. Supplemented by reference TRBV28 and TRBJ1-1, the full variable domain reads DVKVTQSSRYLVKRTGEKVFLECVQDMDHENMFWYRQDPGLGLRLIYFSYDVKMKEKGDIPEGYSVSREKKERFSLILESASTNQTSMYLCASSLTGGTEAFFGQGTRLTVV.

The chain employs TRBV5-1 and TRBJ2-5; 9 positions match TRBD1. The CDR3 runs 16 residues. CDR1 SGHRS and CDR2 YFSETQ come from the germline V gene. The V and J ends lost 3 bases and 2 bases, in that order; junction bases with no gene match: 8. The CDR3 loop reads CASSSVPGQGQETQYF. The CDR3 bases are TGCGCCAGCAGCTCCGTCCCGGGACAGGGACAAGAGACCCAGTACTTC.

This clone has only a few counts. This CDR3 reads CASSSRSYGYTF. CDR3 DNA sequence: TGTGCCAGCAGCTCTCGGTCCTATGGCTACACCTTC. This chain links TRBV7-2 with TRBJ1-2; D is unclear. Germline CDR1 reads SGHTA; CDR2 reads FQGNSA. The CDR3 covers 12 residues. V lost 4 bases to trimming and J lost 4 bases, with 7 bases between them.

The DNA of the CDR3 is TGCGCCAGCACCTCGACAGGGAAGGCTTTCTTT. Residues: CASTSTGKAFF. This sequence joins TRBV10-1 and TRBJ1-1; 7 bases align to TRBD1. The CDR3 runs to 11 residues. Germline CDR1 is WNHNN and CDR2 is SYGVQD (reference sequence). V dropped 7 bases and J dropped 11; count of bases not matched to a gene: 7.

The gene calls are TRBV15 and TRBJ1-5; 11 bases match TRBD1. The CDR3 runs 18 residues. Germline assignment: CDR1 LNHNV and CDR2 YYDKDF (reference sequence). V shed 7 bases, J shed 4 bases, and the junction held 15 bases outside the gene matches. The CDR3 here is CATTVRTGGAERNQPQHF. The CDR3 DNA sequence: TGTGCCACCACGGTACGGACAGGGGGCGCAGAAAGGAATCAGCCCCAGCATTTT.

V gene TRBV4-1 combines with J gene TRBJ2-2; D remains unclear. This CDR3 has 14 amino acids. Germline CDR1 MGHRA, CDR2 YSYEKL. V shed 5 bases and J shed 7 bases, with 14 bases lying between them. CDR3 coding DNA: TGCGCCAGCAGCTACTCTCCTGCGGTCGGGGAGCTGTTTTTT. Its translation is CASSYSPAVGELFF.

The rearrangement joins TRBV6-5 to TRBJ2-1; perhaps TRBD2 as D (5 bases). The V gene's germline CDR1 is MNHEY and CDR2 SVGAGI. CDR3 length: 14 amino acids. Trimming pared 2 bases from V and 9 bases from J, leaving 14 bases between. The chain's CDR3 is CASSYRGGVPEQFF. CDR3 DNA sequence: TGTGCCAGCAGTTACCGCGGAGGAGTCCCTGAGCAGTTCTTC.

The rearrangement uses TRBV4-1 and TRBJ1-4; no firm D call. CDR3 size: 17 residues. V lost 0 bases, J lost 3 bases, and 14 bases lay in between. Germline lookup yields CDR1 MGHRA and CDR2 YSYEKL. CDR3 amino acids: CASSQDLAFGPNEKLFF. The CDR3 DNA follows: TGCGCCAGCAGCCAAGATTTGGCTTTTGGCCCTAATGAAAAACTGTTTTTT.

V usage is TRBV2 and J usage is TRBJ1-5; D unclear. With 4 bases removed from V and 2 bases from J, the gap between germline ends came to 6 bases. Per the germline V gene, CDR1 is SNHLY and CDR2 is FYNNEI. This CDR3 has 13 amino acids. CDR3 sequence: CASSVGGNQPQHF. The CDR3 DNA reads TGTGCCAGCAGTGTCGGGGGCAATCAGCCCCAGCATTTT.

The chain uses TRBV19 and TRBJ1-4; D is unclear. CDR3 length: 14 residues. V was pared by 8 bases and J by 2 bases, with 12 bases between. The V gene's germline CDR1 is LNHDA and CDR2 SQIVND (reference sequence). This chain's CDR3 is CASGQVITNEKLFF. DNA for the CDR3: TGTGCCAGTGGCCAGGTTATCACTAATGAAAAACTGTTTTTT.

V usage is TRBV7-9 and J usage is TRBJ2-4; 8 bases are a match to TRBD2. Germline CDR1 reads SEHNR; CDR2 reads FQNEAQ (reference sequence). The CDR3 totals 15 residues. The trim removed 4 bases at V and 1 base at J, leaving 3 bases unmatched. The CDR3 region is CASSSGGVAKNIQYF. DNA for the CDR3: TGTGCCAGCAGCTCCGGGGGGGTGGCCAAAAACATTCAGTACTTC. The full variable domain, in which reference TRBV7-9 and TRBJ2-4 provide the parts outside the CDR3, is DTGVSQNPRHKITKRGQNVTFRCDPISEHNRLYWYRQTLGQGPEFLTYFQNEAQLEKSRLLSDRFSAERPKGSFSTLEIQRTEQGDSAMYLCASSSGGVAKNIQYFGAGTRLSVL.

The chain joins TRBV25-1 to TRBJ2-3, with 9 bases fitting TRBD2. The CDR3 spans 16 residues. Trimming took 2 bases from V and 8 from J; bases not matched to a gene: 11. The germline V gene encodes CDR1 MGHDK and CDR2 SYGVNS. The CDR3 sequence: CASSELAGGPDRTQYF. The CDR3 DNA is TGTGCCAGCAGTGAACTCGCGGGGGGGCCGGATCGTACGCAGTATTTT.